Below are 25 T cell receptor beta chains sequenced from a single sample in a study of somatic mutations in cytotoxic T cells in rheumatoid arthritis. Repertoires were generated with immunoSEQ multiplex PCR, while TCRdb's copy carries only in-frame clones and drops some. The sample has 6,000 or so clones, about 80% seen once. The specimen was CD8+ T cells sorted from blood, collected at a follow-up visit. These receptors came from a woman aged 70-85 years with rheumatoid arthritis.

The chain joins TRBV2 to TRBJ2-3, with a possible D match to TRBD1 (5 bases). V lost 3 bases to trimming and J lost 4 bases, with 11 bases between them. The V gene's germline CDR1 is SNHLY and CDR2 FYNNEI. The CDR3 extends over 14 amino acids. The CDR3 DNA reads TGTGCCAGCAGTGAGACCCAGGGCGCAGATACGCAGTATTTT. It is translated as CASSETQGADTQYF. The full variable domain, its missing parts supplied by reference TRBV2 and TRBJ2-3, is EPEVTQTPSHQVTQMGQEVILRCVPISNHLYFYWYRQILGQKVEFLVSFYNNEISEKSEIFDDQFSVERPDGSNFTLKIRSTKLEDSAMYFCASSETQGADTQYFGPGTRLTVL.

The table lists this clone with a few counts. The chain carries TRBV6-5 and TRBJ2-7; a weak D match, TRBD2 (6 bases). V was clipped by 2 bases and J by 2 bases, with 10 bases between them. CDR1 and CDR2 (germline): MNHEY, SVGAGI. CDR3 length equals 14 residues. CDR3 loop: CASSYGGDAYEQYF. The CDR3 DNA sequence: TGTGCCAGCAGTTACGGCGGGGACGCCTACGAGCAGTACTTC.

This rearrangement joins TRBV15 to TRBJ1-4; the D gene is possibly TRBD1 (5 bases). Germline values: CDR1 LNHNV, CDR2 YYDKDF (reference sequence). V was cut by 5 bases and J by 4 bases, with 8 bases left in between. CDR3 length: 13 residues. The CDR3 DNA reads as TGTGCCACCAGCGTGGGACTTAATGAAAAACTGTTTTTT. It is translated as CATSVGLNEKLFF.

This sequence joins TRBV2 and TRBJ1-5; the match to TRBD1 covers 12 bases. Germline CDR1 SNHLY, CDR2 FYNNEI. The CDR3 spans 16 residues. J gave up 7 bases and V 2 bases, and 6 bases lay outside the gene matches. CDR3 coding DNA: TGTGCCAGCAGTGAAATAGGGACAGGGGGCGGGCAGCCCCAGCATTTT. Encoded protein: CASSEIGTGGGQPQHF.

This sequence joins TRBV6-5 and TRBJ2-5; D gene unclear. Trimming shortened V by 9 bases and J by 5 bases, and 10 bases separated the two germline ends. There are 11 residues in the CDR3. Germline-derived CDR1 and CDR2 are MNHEY and SVGAGI. This CDR3 reads CASILGETQYF. DNA for the CDR3: TGTGCCAGTATCCTTGGGGAGACCCAGTACTTC.

The J gene is TRBJ1-3, the V gene TRBV6-1; no definite D call. CDR1 is MNHNS and CDR2 is SASEGT in the germline V gene. Between the trimmed V and J ends, which lost 6 bases and 0 bases, there was a span of 12 bases. This CDR3 comprises 15 residues. CDR3 coding DNA: TGTGCCAGCAGAAGAACGTCTTTCTCTGGAAACACCATATATTTT. Encoded protein: CASRRTSFSGNTIYF.

The genes are TRBV4-1 and TRBJ2-1, with TRBD2 identical over 7 bases. The V gene end was trimmed by 4 bases and the J gene end by 8 bases; junction bases not matched to a gene: 17. The CDR3 consists of 17 residues. CDR1 and CDR2 (germline): MGHRA, YSYEKL. The CDR3 DNA reads TGCGCCAGCAGCCGCCTTCCTGGGGGGGATAATTACGATGAGCAGTTCTTC. It codes for CASSRLPGGDNYDEQFF.

The chain combines TRBV9 with TRBJ1-3, with 9 bases aligning to TRBD1. Germline V gene lookup returns CDR1 SGDLS and CDR2 YYNGEE. This CDR3 is built from 16 residues. The V gene end was trimmed by 0 bases and the J gene end by 4 bases; junction bases not matched to a gene: 5. CDR3 DNA sequence: TGTGCCAGCAGCGTAGACACAGGGGGCGCAGGAAACACCATATATTTT. Translating it yields CASSVDTGGAGNTIYF.

V is TRBV5-1 and J is TRBJ2-7, with TRBD1 identical over 7 bases. Germline CDR1 SGHRS, CDR2 YFSETQ. V gave up 2 bases and J gave up 2 bases; unmatched junction bases: 4. The CDR3 length is 14 residues. CDR3 bases: TGCGCCAGCAGCTTAGGTCAGGGGGCCTACGAGCAGTACTTC. Translated: CASSLGQGAYEQYF.

The rearrangement links TRBV15 to TRBJ1-2, with D possibly TRBD1 on 5 matching bases. The CDR3 loop spans 13 amino acids. CDR1 and CDR2 from the germline V gene are LNHNV and YYDKDF (reference sequence). Trimming removed 5 bases from V and 5 bases from J, with 12 bases in between. In DNA, the CDR3 is TGTGCCACCAGCCCCCGGGGGAATTATGGCTACACCTTC. This encodes CATSPRGNYGYTF.

The V gene is TRBV4-1, the J gene TRBJ2-1; TRBD2 agrees at 14 bases. V was pared by 4 bases and J by 9 bases, with 5 bases of the junction left unmatched. CDR1 and CDR2 from the germline V gene are MGHRA and YSYEKL. The CDR3 contains 15 residues. The CDR3 spells CASSLLTSGRVEQFF. As DNA, the CDR3 is TGCGCCAGCAGCCTCCTGACTAGCGGGAGGGTTGAGCAGTTCTTC.

This chain links TRBV6-5 with TRBJ1-1; TRBD1 is a possible D gene (5 bases). The CDR3 totals 15 residues. Between the trimmed V and J ends, which lost 0 bases and 4 bases, there was a span of 12 bases. Germline assignment: CDR1 MNHEY and CDR2 SVGAGI. CDR3 DNA: TGTGCCAGCAGTTACTCTTTTGGGGGGAGCACTGAAGCTTTCTTT. Its translation: CASSYSFGGSTEAFF.

V usage is TRBV15 and J usage is TRBJ1-1, with D unresolved. The CDR3 covers 13 residues. Trimming pared 1 base from V and 4 bases from J, leaving 7 bases between. CDR1 LNHNV and CDR2 YYDKDF come from the germline V gene (reference sequence). The CDR3 here is CATSRGGGTEAFF. CDR3 sequence (DNA): TGTGCCACCAGCAGAGGAGGAGGCACTGAAGCTTTCTTT.

The J gene is TRBJ2-2, the V gene TRBV29-1; 7 bases line up with TRBD1. This CDR3 is 14 amino acids long. Germline loops: CDR1 SQVTM, CDR2 ANQGSEA. J lost 4 bases, V lost 4 bases, and 6 bases had no gene match. The CDR3 is CSVVTGVGTGELFF. As DNA, the CDR3 is TGCAGCGTTGTAACAGGGGTGGGCACCGGGGAGCTGTTTTTT.

This rearrangement joins TRBV2 to TRBJ1-1; tentatively, D is TRBD1 (5 bases). The germline CDR1 and CDR2 sequences are SNHLY and FYNNEI. Trimming took off 3 bases at V and 3 bases at J, with 11 bases between the two ends. The CDR3 length is 14 residues. The CDR3 reads CASSDWQGDTEAFF. The CDR3 nucleotides read TGTGCCAGCAGTGACTGGCAGGGCGACACTGAAGCTTTCTTT.

The chain uses TRBV6-5 and TRBJ2-2; D not resolved. Trimming removed 2 bases at V and 1 base at J, with 8 bases between. The CDR3 sequence is 15 residues long. Germline lookup yields CDR1 MNHEY and CDR2 SVGAGI. CDR3 sequence (DNA): TGTGCCAGCAGTTACATGTCAGGGAACACCGGGGAGCTGTTTTTT. As protein: CASSYMSGNTGELFF.

The chain combines TRBV19 with TRBJ2-1; 7 nucleotides line up with TRBD2. Looked up from germline, CDR1 is LNHDA and CDR2 is SQIVND (reference sequence). This CDR3 has 15 amino acids. With 1 base clipped from V and 8 bases from J, the junction kept 8 bases outside the gene matches. The CDR3 nucleotides are TGTGCCAGTAGTATAGCGGGAGTAGCGGGTCATGAGCAGTTCTTC. It specifies CASSIAGVAGHEQFF. Together with reference TRBV19 and TRBJ2-1, the CDR3 gives the full variable domain: DGGITQSPKYLFRKEGQNVTLSCEQNLNHDAMYWYRQDPGQGLRLIYYSQIVNDFQKGDIAEGYSVSREKKESFPLTVTSAQKNPTAFYLCASSIAGVAGHEQFFGPGTRLTVL.

J is TRBJ1-4 and V is TRBV23-1; D is unresolved. TRBV23-1 is identified as an open reading frame with a role that is uncertain. V was clipped by 7 bases and J by 15 bases, with 12 bases between them. There are 10 residues in the CDR3. The CDR3 DNA is TGCGCCAGCAATCTCATTTACTTGTTTTTT. Amino acid sequence: CASNLIYLFF.

On this clone: At one end, the junction sequence differs from germline, possibly due to a read error. The chain is built from TRBV7-9 and TRBJ1-2; D possibly corresponds to TRBD1 (5 bases). The CDR3 spans 15 residues. CDR1 and CDR2 (germline): SEHNR, FQNEAQ (reference sequence). For the CDR3, the DNA is TGTGCCAGCACCCCATGGGGCAGTGCTAACTATGACTACACCTTC. Translation gives CASTPWGSANYDYTF. The full variable domain, its missing parts supplied by reference TRBV7-9 and TRBJ1-2, is DTGVSQNPRHKITKRGQNVTFRCDPISEHNRLYWYRQTLGQGPEFLTYFQNEAQLEKSRLLSDRFSAERPKGSFSTLEIQRTEQGDSAMYLCASTPWGSANYDYTFGSGTRLTVV.

This chain uses TRBV6-1 with TRBJ1-3, with D tentatively TRBD1 (5 bases). The CDR3 is 15 residues long. The ends were cut back, 0 bases at V and 0 bases at J, with 6 bases in the middle. Germline loops: CDR1 MNHNS, CDR2 SASEGT. CDR3 loop: CASSEATASGNTIYF. In DNA form, the CDR3 reads TGTGCCAGCAGTGAAGCGACAGCCTCTGGAAACACCATATATTTT.

The rearrangement joins TRBV6-4 to TRBJ1-2; D is ambiguous. CDR1 MRHNA and CDR2 SNTAGT come from the germline V gene. V was clipped by 10 bases and J by 6 bases, with 6 bases between them. This CDR3 contains 9 residues. CDR3 nucleotide sequence: TGTGCCAACGGACATGGCTACACCTTC. This gives the protein CANGHGYTF.

The J gene is TRBJ2-4, the V gene TRBV12-5, with 10 nucleotides matching TRBD1. There are 16 residues in the CDR3. V was clipped by 1 base and J by 6 bases; unmatched bases: 6. The germline gives CDR1 LGHNT, CDR2 FRNRAP. CDR3 bases: TGTGCTAGTGGTTTGGCCGGGACAGGGGAGGCAAACATTCAGTACTTC. Amino acids: CASGLAGTGEANIQYF.

This chain uses TRBV7-3 with TRBJ2-5; 7 bases are shared with TRBD2. This CDR3 has 16 residues. Germline V gives CDR1 SGHTA, CDR2 FQGTGA. The CDR3: CGNGRSRLGYQETQYF. For the CDR3, the DNA is TGTGGAAACGGGAGGTCGCGTTTGGGGTACCAAGAGACCCAGTACTTC.

This clone is medium-sized (0.01 to 0.1%) within its sample. The CDR3 here is CASSRQGSNQPQHF. DNA of the CDR3: TGTGCCAGCAGCCGACAGGGTAGCAATCAGCCCCAGCATTTT. This chain connects TRBV27 to TRBJ1-5, with 7 positions matching TRBD1. The junction had 2 bases not matched to a gene; V was cut back by 6 bases and J by 0 bases. This CDR3 is built from 14 residues. From germline, CDR1 is MNHEY and CDR2 SMNVEV (reference sequence).

The chain combines TRBV6-1 with TRBJ2-2, with TRBD1 matching over 9 bases. J gave up 0 bases and V 8 bases, and 7 bases lay outside the gene matches. This CDR3 region has 16 residues. Germline values: CDR1 MNHNS, CDR2 SASEGT. The CDR3: CASCGGTGPNTGELFF. As DNA, the CDR3 is TGTGCCAGCTGTGGCGGGACAGGGCCGAACACCGGGGAGCTGTTTTTT.